This T cell receptor (beta chain) was identified in a study of blood T cell repertoires in COVID-19. On the study more broadly: The United States, Italy and Spain provided the acute and convalescent COVID-19 samples. From T cells, B-cell-depleted T cells, or PBMCs came the material, which was cDNA or gDNA.

Enrolment of Seattle patients took place during active infection, and they were followed longitudinally. CDR1 is SGHDN and CDR2 is FVKESK in the germline V gene. The CDR3 is made up of 13 amino acids. V was trimmed by 1 base and J by 11 bases, leaving 14 bases between them. How the authors handled the data: Cell counts per sample came from amplifying reference gene primers. Clones were sequenced by immunoSEQ multiplex PCR, and TCRdb holds only the in-frame ones, with some missing. The DNA gave D and trimming, while V, J and clone size come from that table. The sample holds 200,000 to 300,000 clones, 85% to 90% seen once.

The sample was peripheral blood. The chain is built from TRBV14 and TRBJ1-1; D is uncertain. This receptor was obtained from a woman aged 55-69 years with COVID-19, enrolled during active disease. DNA for the CDR3: TGTGCCAGCAGCCAAGCTCGGGGTGCGGGGGCTTTCTTT. Translation gives CASSQARGAGAFF.